One sample yielded the 5 T cell receptor beta chains listed below, sequenced in a study of metastatic and nonmetastatic thyroid tumors. Before thyroid surgery, none of the patients had received any treatment. MiXCR re-clonotyped the PCR reads for TCRdb. The sample records approximately 30,000 clones, roughly 15% being singletons. The sequencing sample was made of blood. The receptors stem from a female donor with papillary thyroid cancer or a benign thyroid nodule (not recorded which). Some clones in this sample may be carry-over from other donors' samples.

Ten or more counts support this clone. This chain uses TRBV4-1 with TRBJ1-5; 11 bases match TRBD1. Germline CDR1 MGHRA, CDR2 YSYEKL. Trimming cost V 1 base and J 6 bases; bases outside gene matches: 8. This CDR3 has 17 amino acids. CDR3 sequence (DNA): TGCGCCAGCAGCCAAGTTGGGACAGGGGGTATGATTCAGCCCCAGCATTTT. The encoded protein is CASSQVGTGGMIQPQHF.

This clone came up many times. A much larger clone differs by one base, so this may be a read error. V and J are TRBV6-4 and TRBJ2-3; 13 positions match TRBD2. Germline trimming cut 6 bases from V and 6 bases from J; bases unmatched to any gene: 9. There are 16 residues in the CDR3. Germline V gives CDR1 MRHNA, CDR2 SNTAGT. For the CDR3, the DNA is TGTGCCAGCAGCGACGGGACTAGCGGGGATCCGGATACGCAGTATTTT. Its protein is CASSDGTSGDPDTQYF.

This clone turned up a few times. This could be a read error, since a much larger clone is one nucleotide away. Other nucleotide sequences from this sample produce the same CDR3. The CDR3 sequence is CASRRPGTSNNGQFF. DNA for the CDR3: TGTGCCAGTAGGCGACCCGGGACTAGTAACAATGGGCAGTTCTTC. The chain is built from TRBV27 and TRBJ2-1, with 8 positions matching TRBD2. The CDR3 contains 15 residues. Per the germline V gene, CDR1 is MNHEY and CDR2 is SMNVEV (reference sequence).

At least ten counts were recorded for this clone. The rearrangement links TRBV7-8 to TRBJ1-2; D call uncertain. V was pared by 1 base and J by 3 bases, with 18 bases between. Germline-derived CDR1 and CDR2 are SGHVS and FQNEAQ. This CDR3 contains 17 residues. The CDR3 bases are TGTGCCAGCAGCTTAGGCCGAACGACTCTCCCGGACTATGGCTACACCTTC. As protein: CASSLGRTTLPDYGYTF.

The chain combines TRBV18 with TRBJ1-5; 12 bases are a match to TRBD1. This CDR3 spans 15 amino acids. Per the germline V gene, CDR1 is KGHSH and CDR2 is LQKENI. The trim removed 6 bases at V and 7 bases at J, leaving 7 bases unmatched. CDR3 nucleotide sequence: TGTGCCAGCTCCTCGGGGACAGGGGGCGGGCAGCCCCAGCATTTT. Amino acid sequence: CASSSGTGGGQPQHF.